The clone carrying this TCR beta chain was found many times. Its antigen is not known. Exclusion criteria comprised other autoimmune diseases, uncontrolled infections, pregnancy or lactation in patients. PBMCs originated in 7.5 to 10 ml of fresh peripheral blood. Germline V CDR1 and CDR2: ENHRY, SYGVKD. CDR3 length: 13 residues. V lost 7 bases to trimming and J lost 0 bases, with 9 bases between them. This sample is part of a study of Graves' ophthalmopathy and Graves' hyperthyroidism. Points from the study as a whole: Blood also harbored most expanded thyroid clonotypes above 0.001 frequency.

Amplification of the TCR beta CDR3 regions used RNA transcripts (as template). An initial RT-PCR round employing HTBI primers preceded a second-round multiplex PCR. Each CDR3 protein gets one entry after TCRdb re-called the multiplex PCR reads with MiXCR. Here the sample spans 600,000 to 700,000 distinct CDR3 sequences, about 38% being singletons. This receptor was identified in an adult man with Graves' ophthalmopathy. Input material: peripheral blood. The rearrangement joins TRBV10-3 to TRBJ2-5; no firm D call. CDR3 nucleotide sequence: TGTGCCATCATGTCTGGGGACCAAGAGACCCAGTACTTC. It translates to CAIMSGDQETQYF.